The 10 T cell receptor beta chains listed next were all sequenced from one sample in a study of blood T cell repertoires in COVID-19. Sequenced by immunoSEQ multiplex PCR; TCRdb stores in-frame clones only, minus some. Found here are more than 55,000 clones, 85% to 90% of them singletons; the top ten hold around 7.7%. The sequenced material came from peripheral blood. The receptors derive from a human donor with active COVID-19. The donor label of this sample is uncertain.

The chain carries TRBV27 and TRBJ2-3, with a tentative D call TRBD1 (5 bases). Trimming left V 5 bases short and J 2 bases short, with 14 bases between. This CDR3 is built from 15 residues. Germline V CDR1 and CDR2: MNHEY, SMNVEV (reference sequence). The CDR3 DNA reads TGTGCCAGCAGTCGATGGGGCGGATTCACAGATACGCAGTATTTT. Translation gives CASSRWGGFTDTQYF.

The chain joins TRBV27 to TRBJ1-5; D is possibly TRBD1 (6 bases). This CDR3 region has 13 residues. CDR1 and CDR2 from the germline V gene are MNHEY and SMNVEV (reference sequence). Trimming stripped 6 bases from V and 7 bases from J, with 13 bases between. CDR3 DNA sequence: TGTGCCAGCAGGGACCAACAGGGCCAGCCCCAGCATTTT. Translating it yields CASRDQQGQPQHF.

The chain couples TRBV27 to TRBJ1-5, with D tentatively TRBD1 (6 bases). V lost 0 bases, J lost 9 bases, and 12 bases lay in between. The length of the CDR3 is 14 residues. The germline V gene has CDR1 MNHEY and CDR2 SMNVEV (reference sequence). This CDR3 reads CASSLSNQGSPQHF. In DNA form, the CDR3 reads TGTGCCAGCAGTTTATCGAATCAGGGGTCGCCCCAGCATTTT.

This chain uses TRBV5-5 with TRBJ1-4, with a possible D match to TRBD1 (5 bases). This CDR3 contains 15 residues. Germline-derived CDR1 and CDR2 are SGHKS and YYEKEE (reference sequence). Trimming pared 0 bases from V and 7 bases from J, leaving 13 bases between. CDR3 nucleotide sequence: TGTGCCAGCAGCTTGGAGGCAGGGTGGGGTGAAAAACTGTTTTTT. Its translation is CASSLEAGWGEKLFF.

The V and J genes are TRBV18 and TRBJ2-7; the D gene is possibly TRBD2 (6 bases). V dropped 2 bases and J dropped 2 bases, with 10 bases sitting between them. The germline gives CDR1 KGHSH, CDR2 LQKENI. The CDR3 has 14 amino acids. Here the CDR3 DNA reads TGTGCCAGCTCACCATCGGCTAGCGCCTACGAGCAGTACTTC. Protein product: CASSPSASAYEQYF.

This chain joins TRBV6-5 and TRBJ2-5, with 8 positions matching TRBD2. Germline V CDR1 and CDR2: MNHEY, SVGAGI. The CDR3 extends over 15 amino acids. V lost 5 bases to trimming and J lost 5 bases; unmatched junction nucleotides: 10. The CDR3: CASSIAGYGGETQYF. CDR3 DNA sequence: TGTGCCAGCAGTATAGCGGGGTATGGGGGGGAGACCCAGTACTTC.

This clone ranks as medium-sized (0.01 to 0.1%). CDR3 DNA sequence: TGTGCCAGCAGCCCTCGGGCTAGCGGGGGGGCAGGAGCCGGGGAGCTGTTTTTT. Protein sequence: CASSPRASGGAGAGELFF. The chain couples TRBV3-1 (or the pseudogene TRBV3-2) to TRBJ2-2, with 12 positions matching TRBD2. Germline CDR1 LGHDT, CDR2 YNNKEL (reference sequence). This CDR3 is built from 18 residues. V was pared by 4 bases and J by 6 bases, with 12 bases of the junction left unmatched.

This chain joins TRBV10-2 and TRBJ2-1, with TRBD2 identical over 12 bases. V gave up 4 bases and J gave up 6 bases; unmatched junction bases: 7. This CDR3 contains 16 residues. Germline CDR1 is WSHSY and CDR2 is SAAADI. DNA for the CDR3: TGCGCCAGCAGTGGACAGGCTAGCGGGGGGGCCAATGAGCAGTTCTTC. Protein: CASSGQASGGANEQFF.

This chain joins TRBV25-1 and TRBJ1-3; D is ambiguous. V lost 7 bases to trimming and J lost 3 bases, with 7 bases between them. Looked up from germline, CDR1 is MGHDK and CDR2 is SYGVNS. The CDR3 length is 12 residues. Written as DNA, the CDR3 is TGTGCCAGCAATGATTATGGAAACACCATATATTTT. Translation gives CASNDYGNTIYF. The complete variable domain, with remaining parts taken from reference TRBV25-1 and TRBJ1-3, reads EADIYQTPRYLVIGTGKKITLECSQTMGHDKMYWYQQDPGMELHLIHYSYGVNSTEKGDLSSESTVSRIRTEHFPLTLESARPSHTSQYLCASNDYGNTIYFGEGSWLTVV.

For this clone: At one end the junction does not follow the germline gene, possibly because of a read error. The V gene is TRBV27, the J gene TRBJ2-6; unclear D gene. There are 15 residues in the CDR3. CDR1 is MNHEY and CDR2 is SMNVEV in the germline V gene (reference sequence). This CDR3 reads CATSPQTTGANVLTF. For the CDR3, the DNA is TGTGCCACCAGTCCTCAGACAACTGGGGCCAACGTCCTGACTTTC.